Following are 14 T cell receptor beta chains from one sample sequenced in a study of T cell responses to AZD1222 COVID-19 vaccine. Profiling relied on immunoSEQ multiplex PCR, and the TCRdb table lists in-frame clones only, not all of them. The sample includes 150,000 to 200,000 clones, roughly 88% of them seen just once. Sample: peripheral blood, taken 28 days after the second AZD1222 dose. All receptors derive from an adult who received the AZD1222 COVID-19 vaccine.

The CDR3 bases are TGTGCCAGCAGCTTATCGGGACAGGGGGAGAACACTGAAGCTTTCTTT. Encoded protein: CASSLSGQGENTEAFF. The chain uses TRBV7-8 and TRBJ1-1; 11 nucleotides align to TRBD1. This CDR3 spans 16 amino acids. V shed 2 bases, J shed 1 base, and the junction held 3 bases outside the gene matches. Per the germline V gene, CDR1 is SGHVS and CDR2 is FQNEAQ. The whole variable domain, filled in from reference TRBV7-8 and TRBJ1-1, reads GAGVSQSPRYKVAKRGQDVALRCDPISGHVSLFWYQQALGQGPEFLTYFQNEAQLDKSGLPSDRFFAERPEGSVSTLKIQRTQQEDSAVYLCASSLSGQGENTEAFFGQGTRLTVV.

This clone was picked up one time. This rearrangement joins TRBV19 to TRBJ1-1; D is uncertain. The CDR3 sequence is 12 residues long. V lost 5 bases and J 10 bases, leaving 14 bases between the germline ends. CDR1 and CDR2 from the germline V gene are LNHDA and SQIVND (reference sequence). CDR3 bases: TGTGCCAGTAGTTCGGACGGTCTGCGAGCTTTCTTT. This codes for CASSSDGLRAFF.

The CDR3 region is CASSPQNRFGEQYF. The CDR3 DNA sequence: TGCGCCAGCAGCCCTCAAAACCGATTCGGCGAGCAGTACTTC. The chain combines TRBV4-3 with TRBJ2-7, with unresolved D. Germline V CDR1 and CDR2: LGHNA, YSLEER. Trimming removed 4 bases from V and 6 bases from J, with 16 bases in between. CDR3 size: 14 residues.

This rearrangement joins TRBV30 to TRBJ2-1, with 9 nucleotides matching TRBD2. The CDR3 covers 15 residues. After removal of 2 bases from V and 1 base from J, the junction contained 3 bases not matched to a gene. Germline assignment: CDR1 GTSNPN and CDR2 SVGIG (reference sequence). CDR3 DNA: TGTGCCTGGAGTTCGGCGGGGGGGTCCTACAATGAGCAGTTCTTC. This gives the protein CAWSSAGGSYNEQFF.

This rearrangement joins TRBV30 to TRBJ2-7; TRBD1 is a possible D gene (5 bases). The V and J ends lost 5 bases and 6 bases respectively, with 11 bases between them. The CDR3 spans 11 residues. Germline assignment: CDR1 GTSNPN and CDR2 SVGIG (reference sequence). DNA of the CDR3: TGTGCCTGGCAGGGTAGGGGCGAGCAGTACTTC. Translation gives CAWQGRGEQYF.

The chain couples TRBV7-2 to TRBJ2-6; D is perhaps TRBD1 (5 bases). This CDR3 contains 15 residues. Germline V gives CDR1 SGHTA, CDR2 FQGNSA. Trimming cost V 5 bases and J 1 base, with 9 bases left between them. The CDR3 spells CASSPQGSGANVLTF. CDR3 DNA sequence: TGTGCCAGCAGCCCCCAGGGTTCTGGGGCCAACGTCCTGACTTTC.

The gene calls are TRBV11-2 and TRBJ2-5; tentative D call: TRBD2 (6 bases). Germline V lookup: CDR1 SGHAT, CDR2 FQNNGV. V was pared by 6 bases and J by 5 bases, with 13 bases between. This CDR3 spans 13 amino acids. The CDR3 sequence: CASSRERAETQYF. CDR3 nucleotides: TGTGCCAGCAGTCGCGAGCGGGCTGAGACCCAGTACTTC.

The rearrangement uses TRBV6-5 and TRBJ2-2; perhaps TRBD1 as D (7 bases). V lost 7 bases to trimming and J lost 6 bases, with 12 bases between them. The CDR3 extends over 13 amino acids. CDR1 MNHEY and CDR2 SVGAGI come from the germline V gene. The CDR3 DNA reads as TGTGCCAGCAAGGAGGGGGCGCCCGGGGAGCTGTTTTTT. It translates to CASKEGAPGELFF.

This chain uses TRBV19 with TRBJ1-5; D gene uncertain. The CDR3 is 12 amino acids. Germline V gene data show CDR1 as LNHDA and CDR2 as SQIVND (reference sequence). V was shortened by 3 bases and J by 9 bases, with 9 bases between the two germline ends. The CDR3 coding sequence is TGTGCCAGTAGTATTCCCCCCGCGCCCCAGCATTTT. Translation gives CASSIPPAPQHF.

This chain uses TRBV7-8 with TRBJ1-2; TRBD1 agrees at 8 bases. Germline V CDR1 and CDR2: SGHVS, FQNEAQ. The length of the CDR3 is 13 residues. V trimming: 5 bases; J trimming: 6 bases; junction bases outside the gene matches: 5. In DNA form, the CDR3 reads TGTGCCAGCAGCCGGGACAGGATAGATGGCTACACCTTC. This translates into CASSRDRIDGYTF.

The chain carries TRBV19 and TRBJ2-5, with D maybe TRBD2 (6 bases). Trimming removed 10 bases from V and 1 base from J, with 16 bases in between. Germline assignment: CDR1 LNHDA and CDR2 SQIVND (reference sequence). This CDR3 is built from 14 residues. The CDR3 protein is CATRRRGSQETQYF. CDR3 in DNA: TGTGCCACTCGAAGGAGGGGATCCCAAGAGACCCAGTACTTC. The full variable domain, rest sourced from reference TRBV19 and TRBJ2-5, is DGGITQSPKYLFRKEGQNVTLSCEQNLNHDAMYWYRQDPGQGLRLIYYSQIVNDFQKGDIAEGYSVSREKKESFPLTVTSAQKNPTAFYLCATRRRGSQETQYFGPGTRLLVL.

The V call is TRBV5-1, the J call TRBJ2-1; D is perhaps TRBD2 (7 bases). CDR1 SGHRS and CDR2 YFSETQ come from the germline V gene. The CDR3 runs 12 residues. V was shortened by 4 bases and J by 9 bases, with 11 bases between the two germline ends. CDR3: CASSTGGSEQFF. The CDR3, as DNA: TGCGCCAGCAGCACGGGGGGCAGTGAGCAGTTCTTC.

The chain has TRBV29-1 and TRBJ1-5; D is perhaps TRBD1 (6 bases). Germline V gene sequence: CDR1 SQVTM, CDR2 ANQGSEA. This CDR3 region has 14 residues. V dropped 4 bases and J dropped 2 bases, with 12 bases sitting between them. The chain's CDR3 is CSVVQGSGNQPQHF. The CDR3, as DNA: TGCAGCGTTGTACAGGGTTCGGGCAATCAGCCCCAGCATTTT.

The chain links TRBV5-1 to TRBJ1-1, with D possibly TRBD1 on 5 matching bases. Trimming left V 2 bases short and J 5 bases short, with 10 bases between. The CDR3 contains 13 residues. Per germline, CDR1 SGHRS and CDR2 YFSETQ. CDR3 sequence (DNA): TGCGCCAGCAGCTTCGACGGGGGAACTGAAGCTTTCTTT. It yields the protein CASSFDGGTEAFF.